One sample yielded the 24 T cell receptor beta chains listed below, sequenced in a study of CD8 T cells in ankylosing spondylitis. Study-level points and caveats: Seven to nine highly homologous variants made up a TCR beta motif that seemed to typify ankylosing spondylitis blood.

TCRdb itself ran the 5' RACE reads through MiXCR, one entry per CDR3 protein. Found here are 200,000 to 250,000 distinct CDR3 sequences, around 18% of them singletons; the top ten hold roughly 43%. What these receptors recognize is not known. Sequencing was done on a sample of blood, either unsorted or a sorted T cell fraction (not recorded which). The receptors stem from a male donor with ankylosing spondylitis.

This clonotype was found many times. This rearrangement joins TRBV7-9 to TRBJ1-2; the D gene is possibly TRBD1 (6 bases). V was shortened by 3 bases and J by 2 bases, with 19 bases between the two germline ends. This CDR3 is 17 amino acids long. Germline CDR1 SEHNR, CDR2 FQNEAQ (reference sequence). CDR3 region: CASSFPGTFQANYGYTF. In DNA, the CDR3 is TGTGCCAGCAGCTTTCCCGGGACATTCCAGGCCAACTATGGCTACACCTTC.

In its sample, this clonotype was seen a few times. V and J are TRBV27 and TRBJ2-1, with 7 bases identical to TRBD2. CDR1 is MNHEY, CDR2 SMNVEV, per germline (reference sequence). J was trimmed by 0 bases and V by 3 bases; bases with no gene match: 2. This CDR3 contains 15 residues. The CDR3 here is CASSLGGISYNEQFF. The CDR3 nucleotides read TGTGCCAGCAGTTTGGGGGGGATCTCCTACAATGAGCAGTTCTTC.

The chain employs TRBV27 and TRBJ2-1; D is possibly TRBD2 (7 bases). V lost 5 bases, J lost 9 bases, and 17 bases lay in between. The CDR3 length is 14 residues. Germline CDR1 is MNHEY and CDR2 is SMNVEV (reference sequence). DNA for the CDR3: TGTGCCAGCAGTAGGGGGGGTCCGGGGTGTGAGCAGTTCTTC. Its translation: CASSRGGPGCEQFF.

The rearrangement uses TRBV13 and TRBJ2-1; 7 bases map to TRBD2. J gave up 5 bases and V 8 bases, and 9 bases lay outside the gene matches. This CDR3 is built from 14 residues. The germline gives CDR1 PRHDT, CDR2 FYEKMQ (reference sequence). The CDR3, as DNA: TGTGCCAGCGAGGACGGGACTACTAACAATGAGCAGTTCTTC. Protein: CASEDGTTNNEQFF.

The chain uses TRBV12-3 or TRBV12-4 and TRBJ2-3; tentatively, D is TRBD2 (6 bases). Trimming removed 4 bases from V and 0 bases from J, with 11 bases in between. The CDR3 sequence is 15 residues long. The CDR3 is CASSSGLISTDTQYF. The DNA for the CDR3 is TGTGCCAGCAGTTCCGGACTAATAAGCACAGATACGCAGTATTTT.

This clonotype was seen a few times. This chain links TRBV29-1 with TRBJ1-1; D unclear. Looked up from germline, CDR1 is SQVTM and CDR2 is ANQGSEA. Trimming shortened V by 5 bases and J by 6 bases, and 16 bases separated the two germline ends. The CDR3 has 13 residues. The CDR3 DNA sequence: TGCAGCGTTAAGACCCGAGAGGAGGCTGAAGCTTTCTTT. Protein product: CSVKTREEAEAFF.

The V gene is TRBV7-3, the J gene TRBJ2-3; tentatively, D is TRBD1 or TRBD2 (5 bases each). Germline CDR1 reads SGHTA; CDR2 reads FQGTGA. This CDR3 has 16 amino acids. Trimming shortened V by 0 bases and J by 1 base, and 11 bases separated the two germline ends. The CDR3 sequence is CASSLTFMGGTDTQYF. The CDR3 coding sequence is TGTGCCAGCAGCTTAACGTTCATGGGGGGCACAGATACGCAGTATTTT.

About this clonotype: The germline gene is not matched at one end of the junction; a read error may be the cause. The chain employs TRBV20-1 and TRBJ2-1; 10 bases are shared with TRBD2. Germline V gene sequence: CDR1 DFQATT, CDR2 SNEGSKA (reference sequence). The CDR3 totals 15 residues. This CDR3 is CSASAASGSIDERFF. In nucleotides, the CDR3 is TGCAGTGCTAGTGCTGCTAGCGGGAGCATCGATGAGCGGTTCTTC.

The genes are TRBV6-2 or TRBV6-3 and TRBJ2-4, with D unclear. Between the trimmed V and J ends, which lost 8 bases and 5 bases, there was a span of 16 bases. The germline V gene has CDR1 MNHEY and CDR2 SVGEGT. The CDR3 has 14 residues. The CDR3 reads CASVGISVENIQYF. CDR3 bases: TGTGCCAGCGTGGGAATCTCGGTAGAAAACATTCAGTACTTC.

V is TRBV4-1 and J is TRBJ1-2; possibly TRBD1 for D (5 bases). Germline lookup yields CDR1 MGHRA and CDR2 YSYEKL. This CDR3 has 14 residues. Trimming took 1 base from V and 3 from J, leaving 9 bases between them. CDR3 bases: TGCGCCAGCAGCCAAGGAGGGGACTACTATGGCTACACCTTC. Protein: CASSQGGDYYGYTF.

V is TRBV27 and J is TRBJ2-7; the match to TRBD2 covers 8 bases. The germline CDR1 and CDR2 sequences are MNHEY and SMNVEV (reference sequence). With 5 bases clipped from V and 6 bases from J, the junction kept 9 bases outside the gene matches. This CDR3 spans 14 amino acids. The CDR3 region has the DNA TGTGCCAGCAGTCACCGGGAGGGGGTCCCCGAGCAGTACTTC. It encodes CASSHREGVPEQYF.

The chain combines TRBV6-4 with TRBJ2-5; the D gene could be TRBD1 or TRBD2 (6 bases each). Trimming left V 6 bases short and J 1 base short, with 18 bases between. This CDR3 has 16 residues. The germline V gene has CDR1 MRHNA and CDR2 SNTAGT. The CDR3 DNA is TGTGCCAGCAGCCAACTGGGAAGGGGGGCCCAAGAGACCCAGTACTTC. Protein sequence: CASSQLGRGAQETQYF.

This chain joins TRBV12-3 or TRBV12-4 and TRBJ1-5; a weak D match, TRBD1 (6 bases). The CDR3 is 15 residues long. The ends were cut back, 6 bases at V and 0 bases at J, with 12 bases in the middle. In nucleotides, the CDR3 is TGTGCCAGCAGACCAGGGGACTATAGCAATCAGCCCCAGCATTTT. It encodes CASRPGDYSNQPQHF.

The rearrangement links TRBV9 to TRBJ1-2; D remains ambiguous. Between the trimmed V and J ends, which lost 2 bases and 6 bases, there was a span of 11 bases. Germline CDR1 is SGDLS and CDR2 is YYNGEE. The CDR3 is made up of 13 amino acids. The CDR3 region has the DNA TGTGCCAGCAGCGTTTCCCTGTCGGATGGCTACACCTTC. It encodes CASSVSLSDGYTF.

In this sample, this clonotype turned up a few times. CDR3 in DNA: TGTGCCAGCAGTTTAACGGGTTCAGATACGCAGTATTTT. This codes for CASSLTGSDTQYF. The chain has TRBV27 and TRBJ2-3; D is unclear. The CDR3 has 13 amino acids. Trimming removed 2 bases from V and 4 bases from J, with 7 bases in between. CDR1 and CDR2 (germline): MNHEY, SMNVEV (reference sequence).

CDR3 sequence reads: CASSEDRGSNSPLHF. CDR3 bases: TGCGCCAGCAGTGAAGACAGGGGAAGCAACTCACCCCTCCACTTT. The chain uses TRBV10-1 and TRBJ1-6; 8 bases fit TRBD1. V was clipped by 3 bases and J by 10 bases; unmatched bases: 8. The CDR3 covers 15 residues. Germline V CDR1 and CDR2: WNHNN, SYGVQD (reference sequence).

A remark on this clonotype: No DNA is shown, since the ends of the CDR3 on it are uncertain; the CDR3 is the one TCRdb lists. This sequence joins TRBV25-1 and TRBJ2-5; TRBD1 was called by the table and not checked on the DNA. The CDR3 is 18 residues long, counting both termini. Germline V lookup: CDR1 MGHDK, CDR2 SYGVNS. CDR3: CASSEFGEGPIGGETQYF.

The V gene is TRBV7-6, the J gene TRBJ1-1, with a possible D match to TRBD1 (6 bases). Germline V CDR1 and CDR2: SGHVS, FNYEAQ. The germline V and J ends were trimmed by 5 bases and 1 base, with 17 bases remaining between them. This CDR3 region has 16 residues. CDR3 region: CASSDHPTGKNTEAFF. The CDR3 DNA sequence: TGTGCCAGCAGCGATCACCCGACAGGCAAGAACACTGAAGCTTTCTTT.

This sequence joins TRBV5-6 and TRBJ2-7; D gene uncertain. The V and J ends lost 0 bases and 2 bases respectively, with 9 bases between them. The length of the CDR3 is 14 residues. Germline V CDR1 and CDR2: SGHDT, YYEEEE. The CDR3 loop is CASSLGQATYEQYF. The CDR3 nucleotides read TGTGCCAGCAGCTTGGGTCAGGCCACCTACGAGCAGTACTTC. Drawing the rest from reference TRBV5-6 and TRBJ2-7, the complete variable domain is DAGVTQSPTHLIKTRGQQVTLRCSPKSGHDTVSWYQQALGQGPQFIFQYYEEEERQRGNFPDRFSGHQFPNYSSELNVNALLLGDSALYLCASSLGQATYEQYFGPGTRLTVT.

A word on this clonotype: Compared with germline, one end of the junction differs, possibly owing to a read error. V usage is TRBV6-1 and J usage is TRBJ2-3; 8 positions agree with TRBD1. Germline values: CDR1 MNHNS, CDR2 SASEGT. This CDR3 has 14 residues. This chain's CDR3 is CARNEGQGADTQYF. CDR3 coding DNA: TGTGCCAGAAATGAAGGACAGGGAGCAGATACGCAATATTTT.

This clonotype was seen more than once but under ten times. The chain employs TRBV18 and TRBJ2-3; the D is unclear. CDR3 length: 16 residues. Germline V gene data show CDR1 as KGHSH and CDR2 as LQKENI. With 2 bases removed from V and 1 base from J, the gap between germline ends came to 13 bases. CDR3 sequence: CASSPMSTQRTDTQYF. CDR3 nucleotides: TGTGCCAGCTCACCAATGTCCACTCAACGCACAGATACGCAGTATTTT.

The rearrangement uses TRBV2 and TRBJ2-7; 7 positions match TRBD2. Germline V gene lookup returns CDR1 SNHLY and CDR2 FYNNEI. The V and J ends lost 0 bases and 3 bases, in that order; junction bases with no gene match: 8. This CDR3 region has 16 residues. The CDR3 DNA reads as TGTGCCAGCAGTGAAGCGTGGGCTAGCGGAAACTACGAGCAGTACTTC. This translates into CASSEAWASGNYEQYF.

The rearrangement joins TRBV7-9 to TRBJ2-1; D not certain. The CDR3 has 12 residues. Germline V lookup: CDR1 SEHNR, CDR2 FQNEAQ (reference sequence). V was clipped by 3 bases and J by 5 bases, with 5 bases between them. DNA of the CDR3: TGTGCCAGCAGCTTTGGGGACAATGAGCAGTTCTTC. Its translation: CASSFGDNEQFF.

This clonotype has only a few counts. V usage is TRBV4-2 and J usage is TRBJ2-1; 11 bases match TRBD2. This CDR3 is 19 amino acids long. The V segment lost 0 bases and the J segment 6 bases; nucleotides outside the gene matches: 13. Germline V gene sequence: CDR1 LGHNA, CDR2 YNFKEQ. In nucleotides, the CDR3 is TGTGCCAGCAGCCAAGATCTCGGAAGGGTCCTAGCGGGAGGCAATGAGCAGTTCTTC. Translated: CASSQDLGRVLAGGNEQFF.